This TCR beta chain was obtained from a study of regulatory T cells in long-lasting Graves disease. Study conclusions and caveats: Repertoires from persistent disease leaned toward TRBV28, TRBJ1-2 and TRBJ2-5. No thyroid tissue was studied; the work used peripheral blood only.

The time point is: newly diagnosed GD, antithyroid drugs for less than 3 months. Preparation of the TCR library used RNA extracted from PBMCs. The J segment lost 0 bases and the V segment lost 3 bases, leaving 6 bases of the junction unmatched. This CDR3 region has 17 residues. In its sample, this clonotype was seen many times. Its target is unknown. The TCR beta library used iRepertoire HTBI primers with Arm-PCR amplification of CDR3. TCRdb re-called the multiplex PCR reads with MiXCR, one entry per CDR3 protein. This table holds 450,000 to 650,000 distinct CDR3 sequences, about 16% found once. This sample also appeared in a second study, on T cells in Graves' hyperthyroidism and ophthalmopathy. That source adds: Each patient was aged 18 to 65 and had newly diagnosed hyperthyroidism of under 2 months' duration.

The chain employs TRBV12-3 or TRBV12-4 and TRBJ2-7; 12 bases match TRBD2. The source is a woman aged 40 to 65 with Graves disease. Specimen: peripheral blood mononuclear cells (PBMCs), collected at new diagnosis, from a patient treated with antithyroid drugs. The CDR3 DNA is TGTGCCAGCAGTTTTTCTAGCGGGGGGGTCCTCTCCTACGAGCAGTACTTC. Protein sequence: CASSFSSGGVLSYEQYF.